This T cell receptor (beta chain) was retrieved from a study of long-term antiretroviral therapy in people with HIV. Germline lookup yields CDR1 SGHTA and CDR2 FQGNSA. CDR3 size: 14 residues. J gave up 7 bases and V 4 bases, and 7 bases lay outside the gene matches. Study-level points and caveats: Spans of CDR3 length were tighter for HIV repertoires than for controls. The blood, collected between the mid-2000s and the late 2010s, was possibly taken under older ART regimens.

This clone came up a few times. Its antigen remains unknown. At survey level, the immunoSEQ assay was run in its v3.0 version. Some clones are missing from TCRdb's copy, which holds only in-frame ones; the method was immunoSEQ multiplex PCR. The profile shows some 35,000 clones, about 80% of them singletons. The chain combines TRBV7-2 with TRBJ1-5; TRBD1 matches 7 bases. The clonotype originates from a man aged 18 to 29 with HIV. The source was unsorted PBMCs, collected 0.4 years before starting antiretroviral therapy. The CDR3 region has the DNA TGTGCCAGCAGCTCGACAGGGCCAAGGCAGCCCCAGCATTTT. This gives the protein CASSSTGPRQPQHF.